This T cell receptor beta chain was identified in a study of shared clonotypes between healthy human individuals. Germline V gene lookup returns CDR1 LNHNV and CDR2 YYDKDF (reference sequence). The CDR3 is 14 amino acids. The V end lost 0 bases, the J end lost 0 bases, and 6 bases lay between the germline ends. CD8 cells classed as naive were CD45RO-negative and positively selected for CCR7, excluding terminally differentiated effector memory CD45RA+ cells. Method: immunoSEQ multiplex PCR; TCRdb's copy keeps in-frame clones and lacks some. The profile shows roughly 2,000,000 clones, around 93% of them singletons.

Sequencing was done on a sample of naive CD8+ T cells from PBMCs. This clonotype originated in a man aged 18 to 29 in good health. Some clones in this sample may be carry-over from other donors' samples. The chain employs TRBV15 and TRBJ2-7; D is perhaps TRBD1 (6 bases). In nucleotides, the CDR3 is TGTGCCACCAGCAGAGAACAGGGCTCCTACGAGCAGTACTTC. It translates to CATSREQGSYEQYF.